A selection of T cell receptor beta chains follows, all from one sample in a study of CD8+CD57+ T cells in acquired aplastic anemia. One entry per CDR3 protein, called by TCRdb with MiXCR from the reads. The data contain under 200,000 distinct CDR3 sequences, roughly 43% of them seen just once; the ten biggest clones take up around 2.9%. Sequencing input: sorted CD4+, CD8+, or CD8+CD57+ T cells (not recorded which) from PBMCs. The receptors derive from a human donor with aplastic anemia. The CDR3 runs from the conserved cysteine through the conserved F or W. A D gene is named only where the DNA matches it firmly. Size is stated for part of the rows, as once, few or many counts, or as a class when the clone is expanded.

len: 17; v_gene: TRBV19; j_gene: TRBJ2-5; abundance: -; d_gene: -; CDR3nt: TGTGCCAGTACCATCTCCCATATACTAGCCCGGGAAGAGACCCAGTACTTC; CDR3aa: CASTISHILAREETQYF
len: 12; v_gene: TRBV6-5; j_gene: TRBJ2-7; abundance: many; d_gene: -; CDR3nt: TGTGCCAGCGGGCGGGCACCCTACGAGCAGTACTTC; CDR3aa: CASGRAPYEQYF
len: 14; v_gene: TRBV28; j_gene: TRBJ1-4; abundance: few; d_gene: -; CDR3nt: TGTGCCAGCAGTTTACCTACAACTAATGAAAAACTGTTTTTT; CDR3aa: CASSLPTTNEKLFF
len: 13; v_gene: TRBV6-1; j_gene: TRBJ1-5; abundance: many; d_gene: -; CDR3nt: TGTGCCAGCAGTGAACAGGGAAATCAGCCCCAGCATTTT; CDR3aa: CASSEQGNQPQHF
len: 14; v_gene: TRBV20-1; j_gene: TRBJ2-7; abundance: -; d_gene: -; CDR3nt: TGCAGTGCCTCACTTGGCTGGGTAACCTACGAGCAGTACTTC; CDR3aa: CSASLGWVTYEQYF
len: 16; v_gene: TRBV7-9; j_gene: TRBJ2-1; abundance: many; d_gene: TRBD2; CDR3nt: TGTGCCAGCAGTGGAAAGCGGGAGGCCCTCTTAAATGAGCAGTTCTTC; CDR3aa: CASSGKREALLNEQFF
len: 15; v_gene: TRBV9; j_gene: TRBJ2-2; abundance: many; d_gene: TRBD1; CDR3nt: TGTGCCAGCAGCGTCGGGACAGTCGACACCGGGGAGCTGTTTTTT; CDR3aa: CASSVGTVDTGELFF
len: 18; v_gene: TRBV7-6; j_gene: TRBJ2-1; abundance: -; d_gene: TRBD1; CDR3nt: TGTGCCAGCAGCTTAATCGGGACAGTTACTACAAGGGACAATGAGCAGTTCTTC; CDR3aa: CASSLIGTVTTRDNEQFF
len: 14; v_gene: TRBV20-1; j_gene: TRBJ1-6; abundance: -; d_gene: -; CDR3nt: TGCAGTGCTATTAGGACCATCGGGGATTCACCCCTCCACTTT; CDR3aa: CSAIRTIGDSPLHF
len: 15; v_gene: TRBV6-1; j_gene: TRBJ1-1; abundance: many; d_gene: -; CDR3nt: TGTGCCAGCAGTCCCCGGGGCCAGGCGAACACTGAAGCTTTCTTT; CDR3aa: CASSPRGQANTEAFF
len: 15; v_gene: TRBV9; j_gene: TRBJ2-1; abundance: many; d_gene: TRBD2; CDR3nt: TGTGCCAGCAGCGTTGATCTAGCGGGATGGGGTGAGCAGTTCTTC; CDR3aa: CASSVDLAGWGEQFF
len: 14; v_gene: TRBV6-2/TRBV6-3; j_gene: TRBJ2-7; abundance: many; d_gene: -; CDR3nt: TGTGCAAGCACGGGAGCGGAGGCGACCTACGAGCAGTACTTC; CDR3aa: CASTGAEATYEQYF
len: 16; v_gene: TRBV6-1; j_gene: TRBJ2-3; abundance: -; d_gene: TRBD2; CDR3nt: TGTGCCAGCAGTGAAGGTGGCGGGGGGGCAGCAGATACGCAGTATTTT; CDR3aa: CASSEGGGGAADTQYF
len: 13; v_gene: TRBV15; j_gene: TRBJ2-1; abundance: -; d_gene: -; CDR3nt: TGTGCCACCAGCAGAGTCGGGGTCTATGAGCAGTTCTTC; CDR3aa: CATSRVGVYEQFF
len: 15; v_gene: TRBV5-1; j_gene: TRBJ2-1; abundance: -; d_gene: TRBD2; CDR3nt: TGCGCCAGCAGCTTGGTGCGGGAGGCGAACAATGAGCAGTTCTTC; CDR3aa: CASSLVREANNEQFF
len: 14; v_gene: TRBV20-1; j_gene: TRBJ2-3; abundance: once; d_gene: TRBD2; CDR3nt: TGCAGTGCTAGAGGACTAGCGGGCACAGATACGCAGTATTTT; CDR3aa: CSARGLAGTDTQYF
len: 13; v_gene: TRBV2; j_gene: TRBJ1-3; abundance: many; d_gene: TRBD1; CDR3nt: TGTGCCAGCAGTCGGACAGGGCGAAACACCATATATTTT; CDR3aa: CASSRTGRNTIYF
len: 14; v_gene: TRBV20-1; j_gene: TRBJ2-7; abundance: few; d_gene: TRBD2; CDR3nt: TGCAGTGCTACTAAAGCGGGGCCCAGCTACGAGCAGTACTTC; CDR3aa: CSATKAGPSYEQYF
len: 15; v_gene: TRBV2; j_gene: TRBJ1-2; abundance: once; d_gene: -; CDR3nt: TGTGCCAGCAGTGAGCTAAGGGAGGGGAACTATGGCTACACCTTC; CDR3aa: CASSELREGNYGYTF
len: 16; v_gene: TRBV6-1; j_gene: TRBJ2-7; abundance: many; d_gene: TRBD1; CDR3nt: TGTGCCAGCAGCGTAATAAGGACAGGGGGAACTTACGAGCAGTACTTC; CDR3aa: CASSVIRTGGTYEQYF
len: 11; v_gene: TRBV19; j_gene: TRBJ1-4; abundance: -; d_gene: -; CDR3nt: TGTGCCAGTATTGTTGGGGAAAAACTGTTTTTT; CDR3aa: CASIVGEKLFF
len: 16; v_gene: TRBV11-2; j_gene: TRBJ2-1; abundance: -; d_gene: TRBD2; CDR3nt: TGTGCCAGCAGCTACCTTAGCGGGAGGGCCTACAATGAGCAGTTCTTC; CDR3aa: CASSYLSGRAYNEQFF
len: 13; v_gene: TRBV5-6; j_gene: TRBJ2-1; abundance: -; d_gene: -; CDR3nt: TGTGCCAGCATCGGGACGGCACCTGATGAGCAGTTCTTC; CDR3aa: CASIGTAPDEQFF
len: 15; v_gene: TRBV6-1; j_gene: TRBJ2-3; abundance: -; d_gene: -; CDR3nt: TGTGCCAGCAACGACGAGCGAGGGGTAGCAGATACGCAGTATTTT; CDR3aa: CASNDERGVADTQYF
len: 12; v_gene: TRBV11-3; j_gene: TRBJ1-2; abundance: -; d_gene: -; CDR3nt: TGTGCCAGCAGCTTAGACCGGAGGGGCTACACCTTC; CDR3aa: CASSLDRRGYTF
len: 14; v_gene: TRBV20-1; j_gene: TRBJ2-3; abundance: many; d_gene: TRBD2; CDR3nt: TGCAGTGCCGCCCCAGCGGGAGGAGCGGATACGCAGTATTTT; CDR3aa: CSAAPAGGADTQYF
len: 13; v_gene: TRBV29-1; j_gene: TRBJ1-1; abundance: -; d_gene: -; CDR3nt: TGCAGCGCGACCCTCTCGTTGGGAACTGAAGCTTTCTTT; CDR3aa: CSATLSLGTEAFF
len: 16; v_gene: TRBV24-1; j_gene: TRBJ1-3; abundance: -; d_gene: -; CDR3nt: TGTGCCACCAGTGATTCCGAAGGGACAACTGGAAACACCATATATTTT; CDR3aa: CATSDSEGTTGNTIYF
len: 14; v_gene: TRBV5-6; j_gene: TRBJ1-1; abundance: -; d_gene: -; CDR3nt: TGTGCCAGCAGCTTGGCCTGGCATAACACTGAAGCTTTCTTT; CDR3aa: CASSLAWHNTEAFF
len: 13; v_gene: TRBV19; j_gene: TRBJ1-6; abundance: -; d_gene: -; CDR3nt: TGTGCCAGTAGTATAGGGATATGGTCACCCCTCCACTTT; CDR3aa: CASSIGIWSPLHF
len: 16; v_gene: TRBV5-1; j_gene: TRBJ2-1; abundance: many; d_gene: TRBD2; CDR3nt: TGCGCCAGCAGTCCCATCACTAGCGGGAGGGCTGATGAGCAGTTCTTC; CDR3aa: CASSPITSGRADEQFF
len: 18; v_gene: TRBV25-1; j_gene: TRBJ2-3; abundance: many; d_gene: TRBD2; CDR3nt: TGTGCCAGCAGTGCCCTCGGGGGAGTTAGCGGGGGCACAGATACGCAGTATTTT; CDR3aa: CASSALGGVSGGTDTQYF
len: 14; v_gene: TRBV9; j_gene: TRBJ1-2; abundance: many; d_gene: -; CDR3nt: TGTGCCAGCAGCCCGACAGCCGCGAACTATGGCTACACCTTC; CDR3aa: CASSPTAANYGYTF
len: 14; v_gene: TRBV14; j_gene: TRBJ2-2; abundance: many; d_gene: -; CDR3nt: TGTGCCAGCAGCCAAAACTCTTACACCGGGGAGCTGTTTTTT; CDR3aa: CASSQNSYTGELFF
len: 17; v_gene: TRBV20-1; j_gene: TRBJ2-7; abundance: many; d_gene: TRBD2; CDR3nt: TGCAGTGCTAGAGATTATAGCGGGAGGGCCAGCGCCTACGAGCAGTACTTC; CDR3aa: CSARDYSGRASAYEQYF
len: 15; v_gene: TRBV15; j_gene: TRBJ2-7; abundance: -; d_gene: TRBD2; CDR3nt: TGTGCCACCAGCAGCGGACTAGCGGGGGCCTACGAGCAGTACTTC; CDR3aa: CATSSGLAGAYEQYF
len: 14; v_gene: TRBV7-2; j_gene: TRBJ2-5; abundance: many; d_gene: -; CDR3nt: TGTGCCAGCAGCCGCGACAGGTTGGGAGAGACCCAGTACTTC; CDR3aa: CASSRDRLGETQYF
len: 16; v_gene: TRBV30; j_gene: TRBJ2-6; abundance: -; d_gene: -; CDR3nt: TGTGCCTGGAGTCTGCTGGGTTCCTCTGGGGCCAACGTCCTGACTTTC; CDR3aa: CAWSLLGSSGANVLTF
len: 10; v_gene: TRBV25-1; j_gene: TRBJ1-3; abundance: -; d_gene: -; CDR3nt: TGTGCCAGCAGTGAGGACACCATATATTTT; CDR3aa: CASSEDTIYF
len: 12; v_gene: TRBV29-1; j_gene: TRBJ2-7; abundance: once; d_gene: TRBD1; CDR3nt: TGCAGCGTTGTAGGGACAGTAGGCGAGCAGTACTTC; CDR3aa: CSVVGTVGEQYF
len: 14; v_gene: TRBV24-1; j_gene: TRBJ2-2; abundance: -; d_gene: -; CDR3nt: TGTGCCACCAGTGACCGAGAGGTGGGCGGGGAGCTGTTTTTT; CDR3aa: CATSDREVGGELFF
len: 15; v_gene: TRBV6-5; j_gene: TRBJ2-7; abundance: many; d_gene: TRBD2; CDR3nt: TGTGCCAGCAGTTCACCTGTAGCGGGGTCCTACGAGCAGTACTTC; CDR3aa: CASSSPVAGSYEQYF
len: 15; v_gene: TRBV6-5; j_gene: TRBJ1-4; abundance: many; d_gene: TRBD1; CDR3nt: TGTGCCAGCACTTACGGGGACAGGAGAAATGAAAAACTGTTTTTT; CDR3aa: CASTYGDRRNEKLFF
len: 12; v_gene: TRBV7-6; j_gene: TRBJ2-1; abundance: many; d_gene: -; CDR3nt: TGTGCCAGCAGCTTAGTGGGGGATGAGCAGTTCTTC; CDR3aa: CASSLVGDEQFF
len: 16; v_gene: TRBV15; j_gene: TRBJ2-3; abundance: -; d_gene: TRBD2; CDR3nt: TGTGCCACCAGCAGAGATCGGCGGGGGGCCACAGATACGCAGTATTTT; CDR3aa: CATSRDRRGATDTQYF
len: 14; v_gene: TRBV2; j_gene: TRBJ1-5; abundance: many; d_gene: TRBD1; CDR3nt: TGTGCCAGCAGTTCCGGGACAGAATATCAGCCCCAGCATTTT; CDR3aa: CASSSGTEYQPQHF
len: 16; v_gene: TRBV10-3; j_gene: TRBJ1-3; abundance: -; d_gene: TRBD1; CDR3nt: TGTGCCATCAGTCCTGGACAGGGGACTGTTGGAAACACCATATATTTT; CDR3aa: CAISPGQGTVGNTIYF
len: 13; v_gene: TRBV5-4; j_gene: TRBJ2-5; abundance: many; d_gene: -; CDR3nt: TGTGCCAGCAGCTTGAGGGGTCAAGAGACCCAGTACTTC; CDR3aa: CASSLRGQETQYF
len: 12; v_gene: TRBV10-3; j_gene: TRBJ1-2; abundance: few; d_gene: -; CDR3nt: TGTGCCATCAGTGAGGCCGCGATTGGCTACACCTTC; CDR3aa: CAISEAAIGYTF
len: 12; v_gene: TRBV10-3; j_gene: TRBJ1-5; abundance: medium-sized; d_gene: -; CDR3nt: TGTGCCATCAGTGCGGGGGATCAGCCCCAGCATTTT; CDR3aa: CAISAGDQPQHF
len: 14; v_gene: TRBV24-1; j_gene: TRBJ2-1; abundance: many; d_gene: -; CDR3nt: TGTGCCACCAGTACCGCAGGGGGGGTGGGAGAGCAGTTCTTC; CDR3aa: CATSTAGGVGEQFF
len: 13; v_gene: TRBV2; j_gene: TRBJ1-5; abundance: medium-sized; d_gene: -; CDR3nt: TGTGCCAGCATACAATCCGGGGGTCAGCCCCAGCATTTT; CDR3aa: CASIQSGGQPQHF